Listed below are T cell receptor beta chains from one sample, sequenced in a study of cytomegalovirus exposure and HLA in healthy donors. Assay used: immunoSEQ multiplex PCR; TCRdb lists only in-frame clones, some missing. The sample carries approximately 110,000 clones, over 60% recorded once. The sample was PBMCs. The source is a female donor in good health and CMV-seropositive. The CDR3 runs from the conserved cysteine through the conserved F or W. Fields, in order: J gene, clone size, V gene, D gene, CDR3 DNA, CDR3 protein. The D gene is left open where the match is weak. Where a row states a size, it is once, few, many or the class of an expanded clone; other rows omit it.

TRBJ2-7 | . | TRBV6-1 | TRBD1 | TGTGCCAGCACATCCCCGGGACAGGCACTCTACGAGCAGTACTTC | CASTSPGQALYEQYF
TRBJ1-2 | . | TRBV25-1 | . | TGTGCCAGCAGTGAGGACGGGAAACCTCCCTATGGCTACACCTTC | CASSEDGKPPYGYTF
TRBJ2-4 | once | TRBV27 | TRBD2 | TGTGCCAGCACCGGGAGGGGCGAGACCAAAAACATTCAGTACTTC | CASTGRGETKNIQYF
TRBJ2-1 | . | TRBV6-1 | TRBD1 | TGTGCCAGCAACCTGGATAGACAGGGAACTCAGTTCTTC | CASNLDRQGTQFF
TRBJ2-7 | . | TRBV5-4 | . | TGTGCCAGCAGCTTAAATAACTACGAGCAGTACTTC | CASSLNNYEQYF
TRBJ2-3 | . | TRBV7-3 | TRBD2 | TGTGCCAGCAGCTTAGCGGGGGGCAAAGATACGCAGTATTTT | CASSLAGGKDTQYF
TRBJ1-1 | . | TRBV27 | . | TGTGCCAGCAGTTTCTTCCGGGACACTGAAGCTTTCTTT | CASSFFRDTEAFF
TRBJ2-7 | . | TRBV6-6 | TRBD2 | TGTGCCAGCAGTTCCGCACTAGCGGCCTACGAGCAGTACTTC | CASSSALAAYEQYF
TRBJ1-1 | . | TRBV30 | . | TGTGCCTGGAGTCCCGCGGGTGGAAGACTCTTT | CAWSPAGGRLF
TRBJ1-2 | . | TRBV6-5 | . | TGTGCCAGCAGTGAAACGGGACTGGCATCGGGCTACACCTTC | CASSETGLASGYTF
TRBJ2-3 | few | TRBV6-1 | TRBD2 | TGTGCCAGCAGTGAACTAGCGGGAGCCCCAGATACGCAGTATTTT | CASSELAGAPDTQYF
TRBJ1-2 | . | TRBV19 | . | TGTGCCAGTAGTGACGCCGGGTATGGCTACACCTTC | CASSDAGYGYTF
TRBJ2-2 | . | TRBV30 | . | TGTGCCTGGAGAGCTAGAAGTCTGGGCGGGGAGCTGTTTTTT | CAWRARSLGGELFF
TRBJ1-4 | . | TRBV2 | . | TGTGCCAGCAGCGGGGATCACAATGAAAAACTGTTTTTT | CASSGDHNEKLFF
TRBJ2-3 | few | TRBV5-1 | TRBD1 | TGCGCCAGCAGCCCCGGACAGGGGAGGCGAGATACGCAGTATTTT | CASSPGQGRRDTQYF
TRBJ1-5 | . | TRBV19 | . | TGTGCCAGTAGTATAGATCTGGACAGTAATCTGCCCCAGCATTTT | CASSIDLDSNLPQHF
TRBJ2-7 | . | TRBV30 | TRBD2 | TGTGCCTGGAGTGTGACCCCCCTAGCGGGGGGCTCCTACGAGCAGTACTTC | CAWSVTPLAGGSYEQYF
TRBJ2-7 | . | TRBV9 | . | TGTGCCAGCAGCCCCCGTCGCGGGGCCTCCTACGAGCAGTACTTC | CASSPRRGASYEQYF
TRBJ2-7 | . | TRBV9 | . | TGTGCCAGCAGCGTAGCGACGGCGGAGAGCAAGTACGAGCAGTACTTC | CASSVATAESKYEQYF
TRBJ1-3 | . | TRBV27 | . | TGTGCCAGCAGGACTACAGGGAGCTCTGGAAACACCATATATTTT | CASRTTGSSGNTIYF
TRBJ2-2 | . | TRBV4-2 | TRBD2 | TGTGCCAGCAGCCCGAATGGACTAGCGGGGGGGCTCGACACCGGGGAGCTGTTTTTT | CASSPNGLAGGLDTGELFF
TRBJ1-3 | . | TRBV11-2 | . | TGTGCCAGCAGCTTAATGGCAGGTCTAGGGGGGGACACCATATATTTT | CASSLMAGLGGDTIYF
TRBJ2-5 | . | TRBV5-1 | . | TGCGCCAGCAGTCTAGGCAGCTCCCTCGTAGAGACCCAGTACTTC | CASSLGSSLVETQYF
TRBJ1-1 | . | TRBV11-1 | . | TGTGCCAGCAGCTTGAGACAGGCTAACACTGAAGCTTTCTTT | CASSLRQANTEAFF
TRBJ1-5 | . | TRBV2 | TRBD1 | TGTGCCAGCAGGGAGAGACAGGGACTTAGCAATCAGCCCCAGCATTTT | CASRERQGLSNQPQHF
TRBJ2-2 | . | TRBV6-1 | TRBD1 | TGTGCCAGCAAATGGGACAGGGGGACCGGGGAGCTGTTTTTT | CASKWDRGTGELFF
TRBJ2-1 | . | TRBV7-2 | TRBD2 | TGTGCCAGCAGACTAGCGGGTTCTAGCTCCTACAATGAGCAGTTCTTC | CASRLAGSSSYNEQFF
TRBJ1-1 | . | TRBV11-2 | . | TGTGCCAGCAGCTCCACCGGGGGGCGAACTGAAGCTTTCTTT | CASSSTGGRTEAFF
TRBJ1-1 | . | TRBV30 | . | TGTGCCTGGAGTGTAAGGGGAATCCCGCGGCCTGAAGCTTTCTTT | CAWSVRGIPRPEAFF
TRBJ1-3 | once | TRBV7-9 | TRBD1 | TGTGCCAGCAGCTTAGCGAGGACAGGGGGCAGGAACACCATATATTTT | CASSLARTGGRNTIYF
TRBJ2-7 | once | TRBV5-8 | . | TGTGCCAGCAGCTTGGCCCATTACGAGCAGTACTTC | CASSLAHYEQYF
TRBJ1-3 | . | TRBV2 | . | TGTGCCAGCAGTCGGGGAAACACCATATATTTT | CASSRGNTIYF
TRBJ1-2 | . | TRBV9 | TRBD1 | TGTGCCAGCGGCCTAGAGACAGGGGGCGGCTATGGCTACACCTTC | CASGLETGGGYGYTF
TRBJ1-5 | . | TRBV30 | . | TGTGCCTGGAGTGTACAGAATAGCAATCAGCCCCAGCATTTT | CAWSVQNSNQPQHF
TRBJ1-5 | . | TRBV2 | . | TGTGCCAGCACATACAGTAGCAATCAGCCCCAGCATTTT | CASTYSSNQPQHF
TRBJ2-3 | . | TRBV10-2 | . | TGCGCCAGCAGTGACATGGGCGCCGCTAGCACAGATACGCAGTATTTT | CASSDMGAASTDTQYF
TRBJ1-2 | . | TRBV5-4 | TRBD1 | TGTGCCAGCAGCCCATTCCCCGGGACAGTCTTGCATGGCTACACCTTC | CASSPFPGTVLHGYTF
TRBJ2-3 | . | TRBV7-5 | . | TGTGTCAGAAGCCGGATGACGGCGACCGAGGAACAGGGAATGGCGAGGGATCCCACAGATACGCAGTATTTT | CVRSRMTATEEQGMARDPTDTQYF
TRBJ1-2 | . | TRBV13 | . | TGTGCCAGCAGCTTAGGCCGGGGTCCGTATGGCTACACCTTC | CASSLGRGPYGYTF
TRBJ2-3 | . | TRBV6-1 | TRBD1 | TGTGCCAGCAGTGAAGGGACAGGGGGCGCAGATACGCAGTATTTT | CASSEGTGGADTQYF
TRBJ2-5 | . | TRBV5-1 | TRBD1 | TGCGCCAGCAGCGGGGGACAGACCCCGAGAGAGACCCAGTACTTC | CASSGGQTPRETQYF
TRBJ1-1 | . | TRBV6-6 | . | TGTGCCAGCAGAAACTTGAACACTGAAGCTTTCTTT | CASRNLNTEAFF
TRBJ1-2 | . | TRBV9 | . | TGTGCCAGCAGCGAGACAGGTGGAGGCTACACCTTC | CASSETGGGYTF
TRBJ1-6 | . | TRBV7-9 | . | TGTGCCAGCAGCTCATGGCTGGGCAGGGTAATGTCACCCCTCCACTTT | CASSSWLGRVMSPLHF
TRBJ1-2 | . | TRBV9 | . | TGTGCCAGCAGCGGCACTGCGGATGGCTACACCTTC | CASSGTADGYTF
TRBJ1-5 | . | TRBV28 | TRBD1 | TGTGCCAGCACCACGCGATTGGACAGGGTCCTGAGGTTGAGTCAGCCCCAGCATTTT | CASTTRLDRVLRLSQPQHF
TRBJ1-2 | . | TRBV27 | . | TGTGCCAGCAGCATAATTGGGTCGGGAGGCTATGGCTACACCTTC | CASSIIGSGGYGYTF